These T cell receptor beta chains were read from a single sample in a study of blood T cell repertoires in COVID-19. TCRdb's copy holds only in-frame clones and misses some; the assay was immunoSEQ multiplex PCR. The sample lists some 46,000 clones; over 80% were seen once. The sample was peripheral blood. All receptors come from a man over 45 with acute or convalescent COVID-19. The CDR3 runs from the conserved cysteine through the conserved F or W. The D gene is left open where the match is weak. The size field is filled for only some rows; it gives once, few, many or a size class.

J gene	clone size	V gene	D gene	CDR3 DNA	CDR3 protein
TRBJ2-5	.	TRBV5-1	TRBD2	TGCGCCAGCAGCTTGGATCCAGCGGGGGTTAAGGAGACCCAGTACTTC	CASSLDPAGVKETQYF
TRBJ2-1	.	TRBV18	TRBD2	TGTGCCAGCTCACCCGCACTAGCGGGAAGTGAGCAGTTCTTC	CASSPALAGSEQFF
TRBJ2-1	.	TRBV11-3	TRBD2	TGTGCCAGCAGCTTAGAGGGCGGGGGGGCCAATGAGCAGTTCTTC	CASSLEGGGANEQFF
TRBJ2-5	.	TRBV7-8	.	TGTGCCAGCAGCTTAGCCAGGGGTGAGACCCAGTACTTC	CASSLARGETQYF
TRBJ1-1	once	TRBV28	TRBD1	TGTGCCAGCAGGGGGGGACAGGGTATCTCTGAAGCTTTCTTT	CASRGGQGISEAFF
TRBJ1-1	.	TRBV12-3/TRBV12-4	.	TGTGCCAGCAGTTTCAACAGGGACACTGAAGCTTTCTTT	CASSFNRDTEAFF
TRBJ2-1	once	TRBV5-4	.	TGTGCCAGCAGCTTGTCCTTTCTCCGGCAGGACATCTCCTTCTTC	CASSLSFLRQDISFF
TRBJ1-2	.	TRBV5-4	TRBD1	TGTGCCAGCAGCTTGGTGGACAGGGGCGGGTATGGCTACACCTTC	CASSLVDRGGYGYTF
TRBJ2-1	.	TRBV4-2	TRBD2	TGTGCCAGCAGCCATCGCGGTCGGACTAGCGGGGGGCATTCCGTTTTCTTC	CASSHRGRTSGGHSVFF
TRBJ2-7	.	TRBV5-8	.	TGTGCCAGCACCTGGTGGGAGGTGGCCTACGAGCAGTACTTC	CASTWWEVAYEQYF
TRBJ1-1	few	TRBV6-2/TRBV6-3	TRBD1	TGTGCCAGCAGCCCACGACAGGGGTCACAAGAAGCTTTCTTT	CASSPRQGSQEAFF
TRBJ2-2	.	TRBV28	TRBD1	TGTGCCAGCAGCGGGACAGGGGTGACCGGGGAGCTGTTTTTT	CASSGTGVTGELFF
TRBJ1-4	.	TRBV5-4	TRBD1	TGTGCCAGCAGCTCCGGACAGGGGGCAGGTGAAAAACTGTTTTTT	CASSSGQGAGEKLFF
TRBJ2-6	.	TRBV24-1	TRBD1	TGTGCCACCAGTGATACAGGGGTGGGGGCCAACGTCCTGACTTTC	CATSDTGVGANVLTF
TRBJ2-1	.	TRBV6-5	.	TGTGCCAGCAGTTGGGGGCGGAGCTACAATGAGCAGTTCTTC	CASSWGRSYNEQFF
TRBJ2-1	.	TRBV7-2	TRBD2	TGTGCCAGCAGCTTAGGACTAGCGGGGGATGAGCAGTTCTTC	CASSLGLAGDEQFF
TRBJ2-7	.	TRBV30	.	TGTGCCTGGAGTCCAGGGACCTACGAGCAGTACTTC	CAWSPGTYEQYF
TRBJ2-3	once	TRBV29-1	.	TGCAGCGTCGCCCTGGGGGGTAGCACAGATACGCAGTATTTT	CSVALGGSTDTQYF
TRBJ2-1	.	TRBV7-6	.	TGTGCCAGCAGCATTAGTGGGGAGTGGGCCAATGAGCAGTTCTTC	CASSISGEWANEQFF
TRBJ2-3	.	TRBV7-3	.	TGTGCCAGCAGCTACGGGGGTGGAGATACGCAGTATTTT	CASSYGGGDTQYF
TRBJ2-1	.	TRBV7-6	.	TGTGCCAGCAGCTTAGGAGTAGCGGCCTACAATGAGCAGTTCTTC	CASSLGVAAYNEQFF
TRBJ2-4	.	TRBV30	.	TGTGCCTGGAGTCTTGAGAACATTCAGTACTTC	CAWSLENIQYF
TRBJ1-4	.	TRBV6-5	.	TGTGCCAGCAGGGGGCGATTTGGAGAAAAACTGTTTTTT	CASRGRFGEKLFF
TRBJ2-2	.	TRBV27	.	TGTGCCAGCAGACCCGACAGACCGCTTAACACCGGGGAGCTGTTTTTT	CASRPDRPLNTGELFF
TRBJ1-5	.	TRBV25-1	.	TGTGCCAGCAGTGGAGGTGAACAGCCCCAGCATTTT	CASSGGEQPQHF
TRBJ1-2	.	TRBV6-1	TRBD1	TGTGCCAGCAGTGGAGGCAGGACAGGGGGTGACTATGGCTACACCTTC	CASSGGRTGGDYGYTF
TRBJ2-2	.	TRBV3-1/TRBV3-2	.	TGTGCCAGCAGCCAAGCCCAAGCAGGGAACACCGGGGAGCTGTTTTTT	CASSQAQAGNTGELFF
TRBJ1-2	.	TRBV18	TRBD1	TGTGCCAGCTCACAGGATCAGGGGGGCTCCTATGGCTACACCTTC	CASSQDQGGSYGYTF
TRBJ2-3	.	TRBV3-1/TRBV3-2	TRBD2	TGTGCCAGCGCAGGGACTAGCGAAACAGATACGCAGTATTTT	CASAGTSETDTQYF
TRBJ2-7	.	TRBV20-1	TRBD2	TGCAGTGCTAGTTCGATGGGGGGACTAGCCGAGACCTACGAGCAGTACTTC	CSASSMGGLAETYEQYF
TRBJ2-7	.	TRBV3-1/TRBV3-2	TRBD2	TGTGCCAGCAGCCAAGATCTGGCTAGCGGGGGCTACGAGCAGTACTTC	CASSQDLASGGYEQYF
TRBJ2-3	.	TRBV11-3	TRBD2	TGTGCCAGCAGCCCGTTTGGTGGTAGCGGGAGCACAGATACGCAGTATTTT	CASSPFGGSGSTDTQYF
TRBJ2-6	few	TRBV7-9	TRBD2	TGTGCCAGCAGCTTGAGACTAGCCCAGAGGCCTGGGGCCAACGTCCTGACTTTC	CASSLRLAQRPGANVLTF
TRBJ2-1	.	TRBV7-3	TRBD2	TGTGCCAGCAGCTTAGGGACTACTGCTGAGCAGTTCTTC	CASSLGTTAEQFF
TRBJ2-7	.	TRBV2	.	TGTGCCAGCAAATTAGCGGCCGAGCAGTACTTC	CASKLAAEQYF
TRBJ2-1	.	TRBV7-2	TRBD2	TGTGCCAGCAGCTCCTCTAGCGGCTCCTACAATGAGCAGTTCTTC	CASSSSSGSYNEQFF
TRBJ2-3	.	TRBV4-1	TRBD2	TGCGCCAGCAGCCAAGTGGTACTAGCGGGAGAGACTACGCAGTATTTT	CASSQVVLAGETTQYF
TRBJ2-5	once	TRBV5-1	.	TGCGCCAGCAGGGTTCCTGGGGCCCAAGAGACCCAGTACTTC	CASRVPGAQETQYF
TRBJ2-1	.	TRBV3-1/TRBV3-2	TRBD2	TGTGCCAGCAGCCTATCCGCGGGACTAGCGGGTTACAATGAGCAGTTCTTC	CASSLSAGLAGYNEQFF
TRBJ1-5	.	TRBV4-3	TRBD1	TGCGCCAGCAGCCCAGACAGGGGTGGTCAGCCCCAGCATTTT	CASSPDRGGQPQHF
TRBJ1-1	.	TRBV15	.	TGTGCCACCAGCAGAGACAGGGTGGGCACTGAAGCTTTCTTT	CATSRDRVGTEAFF
TRBJ1-2	few	TRBV10-2	.	TGCGCCAGCAGCTATACGACGACAGGAAGAGGAGACTATGGCTACACCTTC	CASSYTTTGRGDYGYTF
TRBJ2-3	.	TRBV18	TRBD2	TGTGCCAGCTCACCACCGGCGGGAGTGGGCACCACAGATACGCAGTATTTT	CASSPPAGVGTTDTQYF
TRBJ2-1	.	TRBV7-4	TRBD1	TGTGCCAGCAGCGCCGACAGGGCAAATGAGCAGTTCTTC	CASSADRANEQFF